The 11 T cell receptor beta chains below come from one sample, sequenced in a study of response to subunit inactivated influenza vaccine. TCRdb reprocessed the RT-PCR reads with MiXCR, giving one entry per CDR3 protein. The top ten clones hold around 14% of a sample with 400,000 to 650,000 distinct CDR3 sequences, approximately 7.2% of them seen once. This specimen was PBMCs from blood, taken roughly 24 months after vaccination. The receptors shown here come from a man in his fifties or sixties who received an inactivated influenza vaccine.

This clonotype showed up just a few times. The chain uses TRBV28 and TRBJ2-3; D assignment may be TRBD1 or TRBD2 (6 bases each). V was cut by 7 bases and J by 1 base, with 15 bases left in between. Germline V CDR1 and CDR2: MDHEN, SYDVKM. There are 15 residues in the CDR3. The CDR3 DNA sequence: TGTGCCAGCACCCCTTCGGGGGCGGGCACAGATACGCAGTATTTT. Translation gives CASTPSGAGTDTQYF.

This clonotype was counted many times. The chain is built from TRBV5-1 and TRBJ2-1, with 14 bases fitting TRBD2. Germline assignment: CDR1 SGHRS and CDR2 YFSETQ. This CDR3 spans 19 amino acids. V lost 4 bases and J lost 2; bases outside the gene matches: 11. This CDR3 is CASSGSGLAGAYPYNEQFF. The CDR3 DNA is TGCGCCAGCAGCGGCTCGGGACTAGCGGGGGCTTACCCCTACAATGAGCAGTTCTTC.

This clonotype was observed a handful of times. The gene calls are TRBV28 and TRBJ1-1, with unresolved D. Germline CDR1 is MDHEN and CDR2 is SYDVKM. V was clipped by 5 bases and J by 5 bases, with 12 bases between them. The CDR3 extends over 13 amino acids. The DNA for the CDR3 is TGTGCCAGCAGTCTCTCGATTGGGACTGAAGCTTTCTTT. It specifies CASSLSIGTEAFF.

This clonotype was seen repeatedly, ten times or more. The chain employs TRBV12-3 or TRBV12-4 and TRBJ2-3, with D maybe TRBD2 (5 bases). The CDR3 contains 15 residues. The germline V and J ends were trimmed by 3 bases and 4 bases, with 14 bases remaining between them. This CDR3 reads CASSLTTSRADTQYF. The CDR3 DNA reads TGTGCCAGCAGTTTGACCACTAGTAGGGCAGATACGCAGTATTTT.

This clonotype was recorded a few times. The chain uses TRBV20-1 and TRBJ2-1; 8 positions agree with TRBD1. V shed 6 bases and J 2 bases; nucleotides not matched to a gene: 9. The CDR3 runs to 15 residues. From germline, CDR1 is DFQATT and CDR2 SNEGSKA (reference sequence). The CDR3 protein is CSAPGAGGAYNEQFF. The CDR3 DNA follows: TGCAGTGCCCCAGGGGCAGGGGGCGCCTACAATGAGCAGTTCTTC.

This clonotype appeared many times. This rearrangement joins TRBV20-1 to TRBJ2-1, with D possibly being TRBD1 (6 bases). CDR3 size: 14 residues. Looked up from germline, CDR1 is DFQATT and CDR2 is SNEGSKA (reference sequence). The CDR3 sequence is CSGTRGTSYNEQFF. The DNA of the CDR3 is TGCAGCGGAACCCGAGGGACATCTTACAATGAGCAGTTCTTC.

This chain uses TRBV20-1 with TRBJ1-6; D is ambiguous. Germline V CDR1 and CDR2: DFQATT, SNEGSKA (reference sequence). This CDR3 has 14 amino acids. The CDR3 loop reads CSPDANVYNSPLHF. For the CDR3, the DNA is TGCAGCCCGGACGCCAATGTCTATAATTCACCCCTCCACTTT.

This clonotype appeared a few times. V is TRBV10-3 and J is TRBJ2-5, with 9 bases identical to TRBD1. With 10 bases clipped from V and 5 bases from J, the junction kept 8 bases outside the gene matches. Germline CDR1 reads ENHRY; CDR2 reads SYGVKD. There are 13 residues in the CDR3. As DNA, the CDR3 is TGTGCCAGCCATACAGGGGGCGGTGAGACCCAGTACTTC. Amino acids: CASHTGGGETQYF.

The table lists this clonotype with a few counts. The J gene is TRBJ2-1, the V gene TRBV2, with 9 nucleotides matching TRBD2. The V gene's germline CDR1 is SNHLY and CDR2 FYNNEI. The CDR3 has 15 amino acids. V shed 3 bases and J 3 bases; nucleotides not matched to a gene: 3. The CDR3 here is CASSDPREGYNEQFF. In DNA, the CDR3 is TGTGCCAGCAGTGACCCGCGGGAGGGCTACAATGAGCAGTTCTTC.

This clonotype showed up just a few times. The chain combines TRBV9 with TRBJ1-2; tentative D call: TRBD1 (5 bases). This CDR3 contains 13 residues. The germline V and J ends were trimmed by 0 bases and 2 bases, with 5 bases remaining between them. Per the germline V gene, CDR1 is SGDLS and CDR2 is YYNGEE. The CDR3: CASSVEGNYGYTF. The CDR3 nucleotides read TGTGCCAGCAGCGTAGAGGGGAACTATGGCTACACCTTC.

The chain links TRBV30 to TRBJ1-1; 8 bases are shared with TRBD1. Losses at the gene ends were 6 bases for V and 8 bases for J; bases not matched to a gene: 8. CDR3 length: 12 amino acids. Germline CDR1 and CDR2: GTSNPN and SVGIG (reference sequence). The CDR3 bases are TGTGCCTGTACATTCCGGACAGGGGAAGCTTTCTTT. Protein: CACTFRTGEAFF.